The 32 T cell receptor beta chains listed next were all sequenced from one sample in a study of blood T cell repertoires in COVID-19. Method: immunoSEQ multiplex PCR; TCRdb's copy keeps in-frame clones and lacks some. The table records roughly 30,000 clones, around 82% of them present only once. Source material: peripheral blood. All receptors derive from a man older than 75 with active COVID-19.

This clone was counted a single time. The chain employs TRBV9 and TRBJ2-5; D might be TRBD1 (5 bases). The germline V gene encodes CDR1 SGDLS and CDR2 YYNGEE. This CDR3 is 16 amino acids long. Trimming took off 2 bases at V and 1 base at J, with 15 bases between the two ends. The CDR3 loop is CASSVAAGWAQETQYF. CDR3 nucleotide sequence: TGTGCCAGCAGCGTGGCAGCAGGGTGGGCCCAAGAGACCCAGTACTTC.

This clone appeared a few times. The chain combines TRBV4-2 with TRBJ1-3; 9 positions match TRBD1. This CDR3 contains 18 residues. The J segment lost 3 bases and the V segment lost 4 bases, leaving 13 bases of the junction unmatched. Germline CDR1 and CDR2: LGHNA and YNFKEQ. This CDR3 reads CASSPEVTPTGGGNTIYF. CDR3 sequence (DNA): TGTGCCAGCAGCCCAGAGGTGACCCCGACAGGGGGTGGAAACACCATATATTTT.

The V call is TRBV3-1 (or the pseudogene TRBV3-2), the J call TRBJ2-7; D ambiguous. The length of the CDR3 is 13 residues. V was shortened by 4 bases and J by 6 bases, with 13 bases between the two germline ends. Germline V CDR1 and CDR2: LGHDT, YNNKEL (reference sequence). CDR3 loop: CASSPGVLGEQYF. For the CDR3, the DNA is TGTGCCAGCAGCCCCGGAGTTTTGGGCGAGCAGTACTTC.

V and J are TRBV4-2 and TRBJ1-1, with a weak D call TRBD1 (6 bases). The CDR3 runs to 16 residues. With 4 bases removed from V and 0 bases from J, the gap between germline ends came to 15 bases. Germline V gives CDR1 LGHNA, CDR2 YNFKEQ. CDR3 DNA sequence: TGTGCCAGCAGCCCACAAGGACAGAAGATGAACACTGAAGCTTTCTTT. Its protein product is CASSPQGQKMNTEAFF.

This clone was counted a single time. The CDR3 DNA reads TGCGCCAGCAGCCAAGATCTGGGCGATGAGCAGTTCTTC. The encoded protein is CASSQDLGDEQFF. This sequence joins TRBV4-1 and TRBJ2-1; D unresolved. Germline-derived CDR1 and CDR2 are MGHRA and YSYEKL. V was shortened by 0 bases and J by 8 bases, with 8 bases between the two germline ends. The CDR3 is made up of 13 amino acids.

The count of this clone is one. This rearrangement joins TRBV6-5 to TRBJ1-2; 7 nucleotides agree with TRBD1. The CDR3 consists of 14 residues. The V segment lost 7 bases and the J segment 1 base; nucleotides outside the gene matches: 6. Germline V gene sequence: CDR1 MNHEY, CDR2 SVGAGI. DNA of the CDR3: TGTGCCAGCACTCCAGGGGGTAGTAACTATGGCTACACCTTC. The encoded protein is CASTPGGSNYGYTF.

The chain combines TRBV7-9 with TRBJ2-7; D not certain. Trimming took off 2 bases at V and 2 bases at J, with 7 bases between the two ends. This CDR3 region has 13 residues. The germline V gene has CDR1 SEHNR and CDR2 FQNEAQ (reference sequence). CDR3 nucleotides: TGTGCCAGCAGCTTAATTTCAACCTACGAGCAGTACTTC. Its protein product is CASSLISTYEQYF.

The chain couples TRBV13 to TRBJ2-1; D is ambiguous. V lost 6 bases to trimming and J lost 0 bases, with 12 bases between them. Germline V gene data show CDR1 as PRHDT and CDR2 as FYEKMQ (reference sequence). The CDR3 consists of 15 residues. CDR3 bases: TGTGCCAGCAGACTTCCGGGTCTCTCCTACAATGAGCAGTTCTTC. Its translation: CASRLPGLSYNEQFF.

The chain recombines TRBV20-1 with TRBJ2-1; tentative D call: TRBD1 (6 bases). The CDR3 consists of 14 residues. V lost 3 bases and J lost 2, with 11 bases in between. Germline CDR1 is DFQATT and CDR2 is SNEGSKA (reference sequence). The CDR3 spells CSASRGQTYNEQFF. CDR3 bases: TGCAGTGCTAGTAGAGGACAGACCTACAATGAGCAGTTCTTC.

The J gene is TRBJ1-2, the V gene TRBV2; 7 nucleotides match TRBD1. CDR3 size: 14 residues. Trimming at V came to 6 bases and at J to 7 bases, leaving 11 bases not matched to a gene. Germline V CDR1 and CDR2: SNHLY, FYNNEI. DNA for the CDR3: TGTGCCAGCAGGGCGACAGGGAATTATCGTGGCTACACCTTC. This codes for CASRATGNYRGYTF.

The V and J genes are TRBV20-1 and TRBJ2-1; 14 bases map to TRBD2. The CDR3 loop spans 16 amino acids. From germline, CDR1 is DFQATT and CDR2 SNEGSKA (reference sequence). J was trimmed by 2 bases and V by 3 bases; bases with no gene match: 3. The CDR3 loop is CSASGLAGGTYNEQFF. CDR3 in DNA: TGCAGTGCTAGTGGACTAGCGGGGGGAACCTACAATGAGCAGTTCTTC.

This clone occurred a few times. V usage is TRBV6-5 and J usage is TRBJ2-7; weak D call: TRBD2 (5 bases). Per germline, CDR1 MNHEY and CDR2 SVGAGI. With 10 bases removed from V and 3 bases from J, the gap between germline ends came to 13 bases. The CDR3 consists of 12 residues. Here the CDR3 DNA reads TGTGCCACCCCGGTTGAGGGCTACGAGCAGTACTTC. It encodes CATPVEGYEQYF.

This clone was counted between two and nine times. V gene TRBV5-1 combines with J gene TRBJ1-1; 9 bases agree with TRBD1. V lost 4 bases, J lost 5 bases, and 9 bases stayed unmatched. This CDR3 is 15 amino acids long. Germline V gene sequence: CDR1 SGHRS, CDR2 YFSETQ. CDR3 amino acids: CASSRGTGSVTEAFF. CDR3 bases: TGCGCCAGCAGCAGGGGGACAGGGAGTGTGACTGAAGCTTTCTTT.

V is TRBV28 and J is TRBJ2-6, with TRBD1 identical over 8 bases. This CDR3 region has 18 residues. Germline V CDR1 and CDR2: MDHEN, SYDVKM. Losses at the gene ends were 5 bases for V and 0 bases for J; bases not matched to a gene: 9. The CDR3 bases are TGTGCCAGCAGTCCCCGGACAGGGAAAGACTCTGGGGCCAACGTCCTGACTTTC. Its protein product is CASSPRTGKDSGANVLTF.

J is TRBJ2-2 and V is TRBV4-2; 7 positions agree with TRBD1. Trimming cost V 7 bases and J 4 bases; bases outside gene matches: 12. The CDR3 runs 16 residues. The V gene's germline CDR1 is LGHNA and CDR2 YNFKEQ. CDR3 loop: CASTAQGVVFTGELFF. CDR3 nucleotides: TGTGCCAGCACCGCCCAGGGGGTGGTTTTCACCGGGGAGCTGTTTTTT.

The rearrangement joins TRBV9 to TRBJ1-2, with 11 bases identical to TRBD1. This CDR3 contains 16 residues. The V gene's germline CDR1 is SGDLS and CDR2 YYNGEE. With 4 bases clipped from V and 7 bases from J, the junction kept 12 bases outside the gene matches. DNA of the CDR3: TGTGCCAGCAGCCCGGAGCCGGGACAGGGGGAGGTTGGCTACACCTTC. Translated, it gives CASSPEPGQGEVGYTF.

The chain joins TRBV5-4 to TRBJ2-3; D is ambiguous. This CDR3 has 14 amino acids. V gave up 4 bases and J gave up 0 bases, with 9 bases separating them. Looked up from germline, CDR1 is SGHNT and CDR2 is YYREEE (reference sequence). CDR3 residues: CASSGGSSTDTQYF. The CDR3 DNA sequence: TGTGCCAGCAGCGGCGGATCTAGCACAGATACGCAGTATTTT.

This clone appeared a few times. This chain joins TRBV6-5 and TRBJ2-7; 10 bases align to TRBD1. The V and J ends lost 7 bases and 2 bases, in that order; junction bases with no gene match: 5. Per the germline V gene, CDR1 is MNHEY and CDR2 is SVGAGI. This CDR3 comprises 14 residues. The CDR3 spells CASTEGTGAYEQYF. The DNA of the CDR3 is TGTGCCAGCACCGAGGGGACAGGGGCCTACGAGCAGTACTTC.

As DNA, the CDR3 is TGTGCCAGCAGCCCCGGGACTTCACGGACTGGATACGAGCAGTACTTC. As protein: CASSPGTSRTGYEQYF. The J gene is TRBJ2-7, the V gene TRBV5-4; D is possibly TRBD2 (6 bases). Germline CDR1 SGHNT, CDR2 YYREEE (reference sequence). V shed 4 bases and J shed 4 bases, with 21 bases lying between them. There are 16 residues in the CDR3.

Only one count was recorded for this clone. The chain couples TRBV30 to TRBJ1-2; no definite D call. The CDR3 contains 12 residues. The V gene's germline CDR1 is GTSNPN and CDR2 SVGIG (reference sequence). The germline V and J ends were trimmed by 2 bases and 4 bases, with 8 bases remaining between them. For the CDR3, the DNA is TGTGCCTGGAGTTCCGGAGTCTATGGCTACACCTTC. The encoded protein is CAWSSGVYGYTF. The whole variable domain, remainder taken from reference TRBV30 and TRBJ1-2, is SQTIHQWPATLVQPVGSPLSLECTVEGTSNPNLYWYRQAAGRGLQLLFYSVGIGQISSEVPQNLSASRPQDRQFILSSKKLLLSDSGFYLCAWSSGVYGYTFGSGTRLTVV.

V gene TRBV5-4 combines with J gene TRBJ2-3; TRBD2 agrees at 11 bases. The CDR3 runs 18 residues. Trimming took 0 bases from V and 1 from J; bases not matched to a gene: 7. The germline CDR1 and CDR2 sequences are SGHNT and YYREEE (reference sequence). CDR3 nucleotide sequence: TGTGCCAGCAGCTTGGGTAGCGGGGGGGGTTTTGGCACAGATACGCAGTATTTT. Translating it yields CASSLGSGGGFGTDTQYF.

The chain uses TRBV19 and TRBJ1-1; D is unresolved. The CDR3 covers 14 residues. V shed 3 bases and J shed 4 bases, with 12 bases lying between them. CDR1 is LNHDA, CDR2 SQIVND, per germline (reference sequence). CDR3 residues: CASSINTEVTEAFF. CDR3 DNA sequence: TGTGCCAGTAGTATTAACACAGAAGTCACTGAAGCTTTCTTT.

The chain combines TRBV6-2 or TRBV6-3 with TRBJ2-6; a weak D match, TRBD1 (5 bases). Trimming pared 2 bases from V and 0 bases from J, leaving 8 bases between. The length of the CDR3 is 16 residues. Germline loops: CDR1 MNHEY, CDR2 SVGEGT. The CDR3 reads CASSYTGNSGANVLTF. Here the CDR3 DNA reads TGTGCCAGCAGTTACACAGGAAACTCTGGGGCCAACGTCCTGACTTTC.

The J gene is TRBJ2-5, the V gene TRBV5-1; D perhaps matches TRBD2 (5 bases). CDR3 size: 13 residues. Trimming stripped 2 bases from V and 5 bases from J, with 10 bases between. Germline V lookup: CDR1 SGHRS, CDR2 YFSETQ. CDR3 residues: CASSLQRRETQYF. The CDR3 DNA is TGCGCCAGCAGCTTACAGAGGAGGGAGACCCAGTACTTC.

The chain is built from TRBV25-1 and TRBJ2-2; 10 bases line up with TRBD1. V gave up 4 bases and J gave up 5 bases; unmatched junction bases: 4. This CDR3 region has 15 residues. Per germline, CDR1 MGHDK and CDR2 SYGVNS. The CDR3 region has the DNA TGTGCCAGCAGTGGGGACAGGGGTTATACCGGGGAGCTGTTTTTT. Translating it yields CASSGDRGYTGELFF.

This chain connects TRBV19 to TRBJ1-5; 9 bases are a match to TRBD1. There are 14 residues in the CDR3. Per germline, CDR1 LNHDA and CDR2 SQIVND (reference sequence). The V gene end was trimmed by 5 bases and the J gene end by 4 bases; junction bases not matched to a gene: 3. The CDR3: CASSFGTGNQPQHF. CDR3 nucleotide sequence: TGTGCCAGTAGTTTCGGGACAGGGAATCAGCCCCAGCATTTT.

The chain links TRBV19 to TRBJ2-3; 8 positions match TRBD2. Germline loops: CDR1 LNHDA, CDR2 SQIVND (reference sequence). V lost 5 bases and J lost 4; bases outside the gene matches: 8. This CDR3 is built from 15 residues. The CDR3 reads CASSLAGGRSDTQYF. DNA of the CDR3: TGTGCCAGTAGTCTGGCGGGGGGAAGATCAGATACGCAGTATTTT.

J is TRBJ1-2 and V is TRBV19, with 8 bases lining up with TRBD1. CDR1 is LNHDA and CDR2 is SQIVND in the germline V gene (reference sequence). V shed 8 bases and J 5 bases; nucleotides not matched to a gene: 4. The CDR3 loop spans 12 amino acids. The CDR3 DNA reads as TGTGCCAGTGGACAGGGTAGTTATGGCTACACCTTC. Its protein is CASGQGSYGYTF. The full variable domain, completed using reference TRBV19 and TRBJ1-2, is DGGITQSPKYLFRKEGQNVTLSCEQNLNHDAMYWYRQDPGQGLRLIYYSQIVNDFQKGDIAEGYSVSREKKESFPLTVTSAQKNPTAFYLCASGQGSYGYTFGSGTRLTVV.

The genes are TRBV6-5 and TRBJ2-5, with D perhaps matching TRBD2 (5 bases). The length of the CDR3 is 14 residues. Germline V gene lookup returns CDR1 MNHEY and CDR2 SVGAGI. Trimming cost V 6 bases and J 4 bases, with 15 bases left between them. The CDR3, as DNA: TGTGCCAGCAGAACGCCGGGGTGGGGAGAGACCCAGTACTTC. Its translation is CASRTPGWGETQYF.

This rearrangement joins TRBV5-4 to TRBJ1-1; 7 nucleotides line up with TRBD1. Germline V gives CDR1 SGHNT, CDR2 YYREEE (reference sequence). This CDR3 has 14 residues. The V and J ends lost 3 bases and 3 bases, in that order; junction bases with no gene match: 5. This CDR3 reads CASSSRDRDTEAFF. CDR3 nucleotides: TGTGCCAGCAGCTCCCGGGACAGAGACACTGAAGCTTTCTTT.

The chain recombines TRBV19 with TRBJ2-3; 7 positions agree with TRBD2. J was trimmed by 2 bases and V by 4 bases; bases with no gene match: 12. This CDR3 is 17 amino acids long. In germline, CDR1 is LNHDA, CDR2 SQIVND (reference sequence). The DNA for the CDR3 is TGTGCCAGTAGTAGGGCGGTGGGGGACTATCTCACAGATACGCAGTATTTT. It is translated as CASSRAVGDYLTDTQYF.

This chain links TRBV21-1 with TRBJ1-1; TRBD1, as called in the table, went unchecked against the DNA. TRBV21-1 is a documented pseudogene. This CDR3 is built from 16 residues. The CDR3 DNA is TGTGCCAGCAGCTTCAATACAGGGAAAAGTTACACTGAAGCTTTCTTT. Its translation is CASSFNTGKSYTEAFF.